This TCR beta chain came from a study of siplizumab effects on memory and regulatory T cells. The CDR3 contains 13 residues. V lost 6 bases and J lost 7; bases outside the gene matches: 8. Germline CDR1 reads MGHDK; CDR2 reads SYGVNS. Measured with immunoSEQ multiplex PCR; TCRdb has only the in-frame clones, and not every one. This sample has roughly 100,000 clones, with approximately 94% found just once. The specimen sequenced was CD4+ T cells sorted from blood. This clonotype originated in a human donor in good health. This sequence joins TRBV25-1 and TRBJ1-1; 7 bases fit TRBD1. The CDR3 DNA follows: TGTGCCAGCAGGCAGAGACAGGGCAGTGAAGCTTTCTTT. It translates to CASRQRQGSEAFF.